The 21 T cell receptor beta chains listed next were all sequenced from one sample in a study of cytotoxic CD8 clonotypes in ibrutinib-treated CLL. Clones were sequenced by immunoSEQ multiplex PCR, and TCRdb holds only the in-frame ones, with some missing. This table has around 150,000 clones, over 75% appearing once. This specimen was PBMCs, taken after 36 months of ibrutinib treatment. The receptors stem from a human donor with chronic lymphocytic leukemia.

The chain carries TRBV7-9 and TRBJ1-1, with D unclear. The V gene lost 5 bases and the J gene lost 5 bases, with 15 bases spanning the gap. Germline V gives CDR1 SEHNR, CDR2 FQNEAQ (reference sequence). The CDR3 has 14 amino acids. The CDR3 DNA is TGTGCCAGCAGCCTTATGAGTGGTGATACTGAAGCTTTCTTT. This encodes CASSLMSGDTEAFF.

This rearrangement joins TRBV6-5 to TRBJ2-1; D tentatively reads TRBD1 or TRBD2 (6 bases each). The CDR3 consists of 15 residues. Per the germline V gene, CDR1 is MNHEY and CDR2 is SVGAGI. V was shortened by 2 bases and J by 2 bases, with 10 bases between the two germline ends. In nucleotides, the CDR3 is TGTGCCAGCAGTTACAGGGGGGATCCCTACAATGAGCAGTTCTTC. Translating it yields CASSYRGDPYNEQFF.

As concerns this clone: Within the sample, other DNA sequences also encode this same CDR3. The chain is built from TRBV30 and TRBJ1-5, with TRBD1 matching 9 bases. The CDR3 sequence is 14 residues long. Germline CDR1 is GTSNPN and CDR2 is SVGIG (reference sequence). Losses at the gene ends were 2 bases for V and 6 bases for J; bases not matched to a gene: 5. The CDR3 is CAWSLGQGIQPQHF. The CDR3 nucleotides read TGTGCCTGGAGTCTAGGACAGGGGATTCAGCCCCAGCATTTT.

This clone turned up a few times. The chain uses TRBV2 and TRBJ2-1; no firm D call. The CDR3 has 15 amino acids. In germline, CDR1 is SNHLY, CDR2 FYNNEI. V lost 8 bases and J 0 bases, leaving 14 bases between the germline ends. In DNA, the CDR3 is TGTGCCAGCTATGATATCGGTAACTCCTACAATGAGCAGTTCTTC. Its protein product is CASYDIGNSYNEQFF.

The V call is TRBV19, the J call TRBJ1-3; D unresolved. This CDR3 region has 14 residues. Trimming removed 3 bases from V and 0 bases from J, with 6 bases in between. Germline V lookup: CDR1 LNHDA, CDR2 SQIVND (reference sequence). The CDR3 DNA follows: TGTGCCAGTAGTATTGGGATCTCTGGAAACACCATATATTTT. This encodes CASSIGISGNTIYF.

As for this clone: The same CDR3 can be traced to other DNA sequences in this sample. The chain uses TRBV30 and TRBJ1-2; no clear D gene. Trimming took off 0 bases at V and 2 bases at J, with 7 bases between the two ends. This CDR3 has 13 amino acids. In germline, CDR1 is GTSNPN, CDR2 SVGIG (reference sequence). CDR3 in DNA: TGTGCCTGGAGTGTAGGGTTCAACTATGGCTACACCTTC. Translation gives CAWSVGFNYGYTF.

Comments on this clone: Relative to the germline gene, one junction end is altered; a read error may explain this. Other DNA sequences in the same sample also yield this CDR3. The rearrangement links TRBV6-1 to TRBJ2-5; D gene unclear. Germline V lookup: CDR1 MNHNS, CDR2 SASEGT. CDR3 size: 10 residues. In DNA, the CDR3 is TGTGCCAGCAGGGAAGAGACCCAGTACTTC. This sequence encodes CASREETQYF.

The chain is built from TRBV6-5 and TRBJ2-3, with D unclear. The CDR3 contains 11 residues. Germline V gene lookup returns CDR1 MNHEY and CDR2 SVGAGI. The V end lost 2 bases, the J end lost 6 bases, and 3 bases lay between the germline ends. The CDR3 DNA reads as TGTGCCAGCAGTTACGGGGATACGCAGTATTTT. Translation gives CASSYGDTQYF.

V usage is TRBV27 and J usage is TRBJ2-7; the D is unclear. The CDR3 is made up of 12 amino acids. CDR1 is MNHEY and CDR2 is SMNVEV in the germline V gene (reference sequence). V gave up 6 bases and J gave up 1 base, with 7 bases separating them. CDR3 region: CASSSNSYEQYF. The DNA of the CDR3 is TGTGCCAGCAGCTCGAATTCCTACGAGCAGTACTTC.

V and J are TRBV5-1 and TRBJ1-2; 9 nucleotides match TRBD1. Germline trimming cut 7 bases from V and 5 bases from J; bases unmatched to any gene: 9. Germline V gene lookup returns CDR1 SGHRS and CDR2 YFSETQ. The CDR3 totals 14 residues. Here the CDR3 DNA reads TGCGCCAGCGCGAGTGCTGGGACAGGGTATGGCTACACCTTC. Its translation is CASASAGTGYGYTF.

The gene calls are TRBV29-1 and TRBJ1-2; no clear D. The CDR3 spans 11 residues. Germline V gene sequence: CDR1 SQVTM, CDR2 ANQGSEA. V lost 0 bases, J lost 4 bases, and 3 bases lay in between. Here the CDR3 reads CSVEDPYGYTF. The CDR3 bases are TGCAGCGTTGAAGACCCCTATGGCTACACCTTC.

The CDR3 protein is CASSPKWGYRGSYNEQFF. The CDR3 DNA reads TGTGCCAGCAGCCCAAAGTGGGGGTACAGGGGCTCCTACAATGAGCAGTTCTTC. This chain links TRBV7-2 with TRBJ2-1; 7 nucleotides line up with TRBD1. The CDR3 has 18 amino acids. J gave up 0 bases and V 5 bases, and 13 bases lay outside the gene matches. Germline V lookup: CDR1 SGHTA, CDR2 FQGNSA.

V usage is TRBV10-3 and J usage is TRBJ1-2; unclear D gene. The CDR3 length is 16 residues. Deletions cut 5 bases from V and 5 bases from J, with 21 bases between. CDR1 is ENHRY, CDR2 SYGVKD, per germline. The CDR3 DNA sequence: TGTGCCATCAGTCGGGCGCTCATACAAGGACTATATGGCTACACCTTC. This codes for CAISRALIQGLYGYTF.

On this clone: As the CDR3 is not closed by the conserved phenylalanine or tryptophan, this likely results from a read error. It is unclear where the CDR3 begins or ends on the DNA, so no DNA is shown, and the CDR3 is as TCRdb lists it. The CDR3: CASSTPPKAI. This chain links TRBV19 with TRBJ1-6. Germline V CDR1 and CDR2: LNHDA, SQIVND (reference sequence). The CDR3 is 10 amino acids long, termini counted.

The CDR3 nucleotides are TGCAGTGCGAACCCCTACACCTTC. Its protein product is CSANPYTF. This rearrangement joins TRBV20-1 to TRBJ1-2; D ambiguous. CDR1 is DFQATT and CDR2 is SNEGSKA in the germline V gene (reference sequence). The CDR3 length is 8 residues. V was shortened by 6 bases and J by 10 bases, with 6 bases between the two germline ends.

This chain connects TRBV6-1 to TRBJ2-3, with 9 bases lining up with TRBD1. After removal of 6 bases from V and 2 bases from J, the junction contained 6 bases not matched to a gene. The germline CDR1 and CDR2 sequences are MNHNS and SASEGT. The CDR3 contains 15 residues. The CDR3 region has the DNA TGTGCCAGCAGAGCCGGGACAGGGACCACAGATACGCAGTATTTT. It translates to CASRAGTGTTDTQYF.

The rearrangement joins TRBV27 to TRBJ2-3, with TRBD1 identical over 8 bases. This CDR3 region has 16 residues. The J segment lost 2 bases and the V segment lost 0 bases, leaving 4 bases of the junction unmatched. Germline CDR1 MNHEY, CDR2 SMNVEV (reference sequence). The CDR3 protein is CASSLSTGDNTDTQYF. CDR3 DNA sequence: TGTGCCAGCAGTTTATCGACAGGGGACAACACAGATACGCAGTATTTT.

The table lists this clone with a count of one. The CDR3 region is CASSQDALGGNTEAFF. The CDR3 DNA sequence: TGCGCCAGCAGCCAAGATGCCCTAGGGGGGAACACTGAAGCTTTCTTT. This sequence joins TRBV4-1 and TRBJ1-1; D may be TRBD1 (6 bases). The CDR3 loop spans 16 amino acids. Germline-derived CDR1 and CDR2 are MGHRA and YSYEKL. Trimming took 0 bases from V and 1 from J, leaving 12 bases between them.

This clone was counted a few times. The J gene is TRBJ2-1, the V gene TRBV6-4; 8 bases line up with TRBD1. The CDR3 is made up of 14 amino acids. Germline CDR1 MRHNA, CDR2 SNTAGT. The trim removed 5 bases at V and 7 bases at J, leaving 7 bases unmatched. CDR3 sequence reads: CASSPGQGGNEQFF. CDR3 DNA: TGTGCCAGCAGTCCCGGACAGGGCGGTAATGAGCAGTTCTTC.

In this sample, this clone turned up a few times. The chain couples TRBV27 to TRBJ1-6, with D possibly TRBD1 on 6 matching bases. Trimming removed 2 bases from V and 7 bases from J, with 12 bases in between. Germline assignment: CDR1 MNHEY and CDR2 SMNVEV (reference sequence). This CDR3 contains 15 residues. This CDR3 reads CASSLRTGRNSPLHF. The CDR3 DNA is TGTGCCAGCAGTTTACGTACAGGGAGGAATTCACCCCTCCACTTT.

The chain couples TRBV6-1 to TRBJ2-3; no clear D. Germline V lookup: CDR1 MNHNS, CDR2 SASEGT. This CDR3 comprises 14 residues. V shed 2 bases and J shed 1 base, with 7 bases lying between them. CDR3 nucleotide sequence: TGTGCCAGCAGTGAAATCATCGGCACAGATACGCAGTATTTT. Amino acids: CASSEIIGTDTQYF.